This TCR beta chain was obtained from a study of blood T cells in healthy people across ages. Using a J-beta primer mix together with a sample-barcoded 5' primer, a second PCR was run for roughly 7 to 11 cycles. A single record per CDR3 protein comes from TCRdb applying MiXCR to the 5' RACE reads. The sample consists of more than 900,000 distinct CDR3 sequences, approximately 25% of them appearing once. Germline V CDR1 and CDR2: MGHRA, YSYEKL. The CDR3 is 15 amino acids. Extraction yielded at least 6 micrograms of total RNA per sample. These same records also appear under a second study, on T cells of mothers and their children.

The origin of this receptor is a girl aged 2 to 9 in good health. The specimen was blood. The chain has TRBV4-1 and TRBJ2-5; D might be TRBD1 (5 bases). The J call could be wrong; TRBJ2-1 is a better fit for the DNA end. CDR3 in amino acids: CASSPIFRAPIEQFF. The CDR3 region has the DNA TGCGCCAGCAGCCCAATATTCAGGGCCCCGATTGAGCAGTTCTTC.